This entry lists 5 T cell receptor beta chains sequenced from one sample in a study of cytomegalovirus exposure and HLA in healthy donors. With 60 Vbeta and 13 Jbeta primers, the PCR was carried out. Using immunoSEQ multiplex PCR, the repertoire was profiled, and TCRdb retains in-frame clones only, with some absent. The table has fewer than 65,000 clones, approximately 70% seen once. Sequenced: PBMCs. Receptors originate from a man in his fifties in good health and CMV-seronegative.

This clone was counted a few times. DNA of the CDR3: TGTGCCTGGAGTCTGTGGACAGGGGGCCCCAAGGCCCAGTACTTC. It specifies CAWSLWTGGPKAQYF. The chain is built from TRBV30 and TRBJ2-5; 11 bases are shared with TRBD1. CDR3 length: 15 amino acids. Germline CDR1 GTSNPN, CDR2 SVGIG (reference sequence). Trimming took 2 bases from V and 9 from J; bases not matched to a gene: 11.

For the CDR3, the DNA is TGTGCCAGCAGTCCTTCCCGGAGGCATCGAAAGGGGGATGAGCAGTTCTTC. It codes for CASSPSRRHRKGDEQFF. The rearrangement joins TRBV27 to TRBJ2-1, with a possible D match to TRBD1 (6 bases). The CDR3 is 17 residues long. V dropped 5 bases and J dropped 8 bases, with 25 bases sitting between them. Germline CDR1 reads MNHEY; CDR2 reads SMNVEV (reference sequence).

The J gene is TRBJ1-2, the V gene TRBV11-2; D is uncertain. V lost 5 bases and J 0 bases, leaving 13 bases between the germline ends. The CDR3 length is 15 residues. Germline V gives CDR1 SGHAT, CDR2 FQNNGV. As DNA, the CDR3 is TGTGCCAGCAGCCCTGGATTGCTAGCTAACTATGGCTACACCTTC. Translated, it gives CASSPGLLANYGYTF.

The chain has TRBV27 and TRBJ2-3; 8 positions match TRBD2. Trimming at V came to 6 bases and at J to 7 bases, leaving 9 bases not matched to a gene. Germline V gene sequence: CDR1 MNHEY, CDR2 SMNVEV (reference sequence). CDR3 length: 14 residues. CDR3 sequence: CASSSSGWYNTQYF. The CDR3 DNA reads TGTGCCAGCAGCTCTAGCGGGTGGTACAATACGCAGTATTTT.

CDR3 sequence: CASSLTQAPGETQYF. The DNA for the CDR3 is TGTGCCAGCAGCTTAACGCAAGCTCCGGGGGAGACCCAGTACTTC. The chain recombines TRBV7-9 with TRBJ2-5; D might be TRBD2 (5 bases). The V end was cut by 2 bases, the J end by 5 bases, with 15 bases between. Germline assignment: CDR1 SEHNR and CDR2 FQNEAQ (reference sequence). The length of the CDR3 is 15 residues.